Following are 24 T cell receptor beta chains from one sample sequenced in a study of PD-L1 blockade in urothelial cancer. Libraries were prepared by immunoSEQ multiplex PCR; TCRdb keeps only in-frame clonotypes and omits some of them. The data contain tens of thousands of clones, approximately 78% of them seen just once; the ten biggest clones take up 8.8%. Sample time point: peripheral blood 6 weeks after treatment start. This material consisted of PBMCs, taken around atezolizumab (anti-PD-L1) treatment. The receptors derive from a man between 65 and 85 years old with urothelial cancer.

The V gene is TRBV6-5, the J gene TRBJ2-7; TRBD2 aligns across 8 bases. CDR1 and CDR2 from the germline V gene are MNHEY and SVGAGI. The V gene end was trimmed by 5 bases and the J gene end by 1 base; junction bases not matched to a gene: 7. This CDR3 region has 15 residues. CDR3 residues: CASSPAGEGSYEQYF. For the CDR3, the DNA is TGTGCCAGCAGTCCAGCGGGAGAAGGATCCTACGAGCAGTACTTC.

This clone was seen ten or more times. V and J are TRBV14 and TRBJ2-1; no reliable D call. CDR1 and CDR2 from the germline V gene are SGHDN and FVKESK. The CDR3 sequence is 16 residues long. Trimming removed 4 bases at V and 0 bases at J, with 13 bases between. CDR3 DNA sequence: TGTGCCAGCAGCCGCATGGCGGTGAGCTCCTACAATGAGCAGTTCTTC. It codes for CASSRMAVSSYNEQFF.

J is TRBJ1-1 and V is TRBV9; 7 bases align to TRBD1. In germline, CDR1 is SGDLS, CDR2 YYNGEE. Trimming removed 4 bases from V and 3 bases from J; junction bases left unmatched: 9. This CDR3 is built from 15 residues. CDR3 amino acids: CASSITQGDYTEAFF. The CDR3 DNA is TGTGCCAGCAGCATCACTCAGGGGGATTACACTGAAGCTTTCTTT.

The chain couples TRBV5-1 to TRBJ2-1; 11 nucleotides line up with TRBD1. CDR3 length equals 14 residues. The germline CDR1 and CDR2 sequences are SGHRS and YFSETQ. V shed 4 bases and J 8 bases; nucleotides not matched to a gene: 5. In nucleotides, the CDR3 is TGCGCCAGCAGCCCACGGACAGGGGGCGATGAGCAGTTCTTC. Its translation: CASSPRTGGDEQFF.

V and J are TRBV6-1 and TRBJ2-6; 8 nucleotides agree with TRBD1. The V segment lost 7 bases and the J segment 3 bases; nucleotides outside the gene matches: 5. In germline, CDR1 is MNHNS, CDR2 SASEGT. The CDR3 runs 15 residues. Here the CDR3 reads CASIQGAFGANVLTF. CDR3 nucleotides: TGTGCCAGCATTCAGGGGGCTTTTGGGGCCAACGTCCTGACTTTC.

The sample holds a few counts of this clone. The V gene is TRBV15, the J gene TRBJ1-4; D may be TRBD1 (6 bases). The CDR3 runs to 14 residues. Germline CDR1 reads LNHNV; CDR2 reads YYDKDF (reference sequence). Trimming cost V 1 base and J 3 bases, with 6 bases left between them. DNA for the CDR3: TGTGCCACCAGCAGAGGGACAGCTAATGAAAAACTGTTTTTT. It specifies CATSRGTANEKLFF.

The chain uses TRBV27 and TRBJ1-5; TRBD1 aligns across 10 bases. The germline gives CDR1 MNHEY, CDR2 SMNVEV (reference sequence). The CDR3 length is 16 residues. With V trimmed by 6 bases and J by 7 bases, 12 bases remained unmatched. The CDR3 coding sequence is TGTGCCAGCAGACCTTCAACCAGACAGGGGGCACAGCCCCAGCATTTT. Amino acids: CASRPSTRQGAQPQHF.

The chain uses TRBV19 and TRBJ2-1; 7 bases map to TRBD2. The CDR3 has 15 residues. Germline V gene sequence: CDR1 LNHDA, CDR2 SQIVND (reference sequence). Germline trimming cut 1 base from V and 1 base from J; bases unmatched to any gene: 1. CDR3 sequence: CASSIGDYSYNEQFF. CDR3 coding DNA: TGTGCCAGTAGTATAGGGGACTATTCCTACAATGAGCAGTTCTTC.

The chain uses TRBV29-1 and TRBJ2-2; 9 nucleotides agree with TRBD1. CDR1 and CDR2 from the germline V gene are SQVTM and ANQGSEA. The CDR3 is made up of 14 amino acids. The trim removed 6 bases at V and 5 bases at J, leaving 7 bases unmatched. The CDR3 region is CSVLGQGFTGELFF. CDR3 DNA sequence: TGCAGCGTACTAGGACAGGGGTTTACCGGGGAGCTGTTTTTT.

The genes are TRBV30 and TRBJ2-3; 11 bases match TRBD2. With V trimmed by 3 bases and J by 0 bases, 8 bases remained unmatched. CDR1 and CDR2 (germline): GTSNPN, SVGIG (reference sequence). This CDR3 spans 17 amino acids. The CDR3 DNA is TGTGCCTGGAGACTAGCGGGGGTCACGGGAAGCACAGATACGCAGTATTTT. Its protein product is CAWRLAGVTGSTDTQYF. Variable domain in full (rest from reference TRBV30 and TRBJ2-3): SQTIHQWPATLVQPVGSPLSLECTVEGTSNPNLYWYRQAAGRGLQLLFYSVGIGQISSEVPQNLSASRPQDRQFILSSKKLLLSDSGFYLCAWRLAGVTGSTDTQYFGPGTRLTVL.

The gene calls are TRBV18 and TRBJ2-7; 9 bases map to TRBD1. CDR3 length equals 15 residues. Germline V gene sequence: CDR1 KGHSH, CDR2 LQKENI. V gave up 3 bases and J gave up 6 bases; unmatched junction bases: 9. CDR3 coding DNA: TGTGCCAGCTCACCGCGGACAGGGGAAATCGGCGAGCAGTACTTC. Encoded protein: CASSPRTGEIGEQYF.

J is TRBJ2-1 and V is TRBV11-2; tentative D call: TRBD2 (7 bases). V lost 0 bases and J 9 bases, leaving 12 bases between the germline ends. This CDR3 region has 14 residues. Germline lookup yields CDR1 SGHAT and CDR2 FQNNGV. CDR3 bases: TGTGCCAGCAGCTTAGACCAGAGGGGGGGTGAGCAGTTCTTC. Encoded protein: CASSLDQRGGEQFF.

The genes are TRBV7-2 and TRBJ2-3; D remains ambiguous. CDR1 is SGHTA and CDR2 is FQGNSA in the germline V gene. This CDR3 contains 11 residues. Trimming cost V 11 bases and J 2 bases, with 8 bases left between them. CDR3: CAAYVTDTQYF. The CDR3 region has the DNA TGTGCCGCGTATGTCACAGATACGCAGTATTTT.

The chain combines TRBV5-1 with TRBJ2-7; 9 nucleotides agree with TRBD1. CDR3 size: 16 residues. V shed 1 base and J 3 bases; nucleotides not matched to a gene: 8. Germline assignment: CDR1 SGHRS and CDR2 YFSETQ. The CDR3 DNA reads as TGCGCCAGCAGCTTGCAGACCGGGACAGGGTACTACGAGCAGTACTTC. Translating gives CASSLQTGTGYYEQYF. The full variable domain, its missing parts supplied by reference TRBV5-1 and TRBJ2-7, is KAGVTQTPRYLIKTRGQQVTLSCSPISGHRSVSWYQQTPGQGLQFLFEYFSETQRNKGNFPGRFSGRQFSNSRSEMNVSTLELGDSALYLCASSLQTGTGYYEQYFGPGTRLTVT.

As DNA, the CDR3 is TGTGCCAGCAGCTTGAGCGGTTCCTACGAGCAGTACTTC. Translating it yields CASSLSGSYEQYF. V and J are TRBV11-3 and TRBJ2-7; a weak D match, TRBD2 (5 bases). The germline V gene has CDR1 SGHNT and CDR2 YENEEA. V was trimmed by 3 bases and J by 1 base, leaving 7 bases between them. This CDR3 has 13 residues.

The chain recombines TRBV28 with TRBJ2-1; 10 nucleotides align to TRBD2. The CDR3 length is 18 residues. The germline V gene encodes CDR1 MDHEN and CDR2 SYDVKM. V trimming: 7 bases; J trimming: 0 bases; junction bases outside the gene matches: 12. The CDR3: CASIPPGLASSSYNEQFF. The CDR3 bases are TGTGCCAGCATCCCACCGGGACTAGCGTCGAGCTCCTACAATGAGCAGTTCTTC.

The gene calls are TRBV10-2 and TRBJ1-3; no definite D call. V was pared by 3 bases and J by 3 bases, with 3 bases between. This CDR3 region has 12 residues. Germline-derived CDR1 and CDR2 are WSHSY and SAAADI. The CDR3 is CASSEYGNTIYF. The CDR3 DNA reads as TGCGCCAGCAGTGAATATGGAAACACCATATATTTT.

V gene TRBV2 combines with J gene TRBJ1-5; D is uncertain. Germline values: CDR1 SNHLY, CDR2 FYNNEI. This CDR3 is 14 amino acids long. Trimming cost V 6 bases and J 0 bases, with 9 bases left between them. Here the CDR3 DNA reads TGTGCCAGCAGGACATCGGATAGCAATCAGCCCCAGCATTTT. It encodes CASRTSDSNQPQHF.

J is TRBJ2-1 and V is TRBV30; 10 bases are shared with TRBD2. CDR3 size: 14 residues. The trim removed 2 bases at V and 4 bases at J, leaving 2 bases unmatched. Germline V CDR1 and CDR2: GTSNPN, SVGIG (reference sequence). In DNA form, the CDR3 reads TGTGCCTGGAGTCGGACTAGCGGTTACAATGAGCAGTTCTTC. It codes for CAWSRTSGYNEQFF. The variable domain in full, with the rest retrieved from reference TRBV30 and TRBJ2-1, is SQTIHQWPATLVQPVGSPLSLECTVEGTSNPNLYWYRQAAGRGLQLLFYSVGIGQISSEVPQNLSASRPQDRQFILSSKKLLLSDSGFYLCAWSRTSGYNEQFFGPGTRLTVL.

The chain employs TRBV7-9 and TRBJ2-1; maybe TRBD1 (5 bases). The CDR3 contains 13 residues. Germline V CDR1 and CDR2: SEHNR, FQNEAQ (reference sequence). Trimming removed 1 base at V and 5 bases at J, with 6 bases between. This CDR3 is CASSLEGDNEQFF. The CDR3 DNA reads TGTGCCAGCAGCTTAGAAGGGGACAATGAGCAGTTCTTC. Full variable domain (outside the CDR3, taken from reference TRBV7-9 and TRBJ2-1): DTGVSQNPRHKITKRGQNVTFRCDPISEHNRLYWYRQTLGQGPEFLTYFQNEAQLEKSRLLSDRFSAERPKGSFSTLEIQRTEQGDSAMYLCASSLEGDNEQFFGPGTRLTVL.

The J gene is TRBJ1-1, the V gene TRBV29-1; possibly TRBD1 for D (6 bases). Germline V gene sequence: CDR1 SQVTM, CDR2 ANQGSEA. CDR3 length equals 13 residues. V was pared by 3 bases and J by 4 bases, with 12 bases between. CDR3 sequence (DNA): TGCAGCGTTGAGAGGGAAGGGGGCACTGAAGCTTTCTTT. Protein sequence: CSVEREGGTEAFF.

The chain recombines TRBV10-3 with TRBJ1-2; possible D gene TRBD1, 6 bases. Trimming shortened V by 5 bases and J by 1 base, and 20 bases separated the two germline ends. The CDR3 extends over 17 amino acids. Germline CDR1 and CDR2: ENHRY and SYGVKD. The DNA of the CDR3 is TGTGCCATCAGTACGACAGGACAACCCGATATTAACTATGGCTACACCTTC. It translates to CAISTTGQPDINYGYTF.

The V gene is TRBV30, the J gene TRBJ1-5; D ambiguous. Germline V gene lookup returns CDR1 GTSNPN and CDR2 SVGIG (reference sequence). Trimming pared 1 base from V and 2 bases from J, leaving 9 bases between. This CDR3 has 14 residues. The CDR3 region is CAWSGGEGNQPQHF. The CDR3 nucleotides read TGTGCCTGGAGTGGGGGAGAGGGCAATCAGCCCCAGCATTTT.

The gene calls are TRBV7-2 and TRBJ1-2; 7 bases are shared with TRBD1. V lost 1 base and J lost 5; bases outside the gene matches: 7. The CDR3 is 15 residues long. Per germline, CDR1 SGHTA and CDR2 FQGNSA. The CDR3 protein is CASSLGFGRGYGYTF. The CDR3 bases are TGTGCCAGCAGCTTAGGGTTCGGCAGGGGGTATGGCTACACCTTC.